One and the same sample provided the 9 T cell receptor beta chains below, sequenced in a study of human T cells and chemical hapten exposure. TCRdb reprocessed the RACE reads via MiXCR and lists one record per CDR3 protein. This sample has about 380,000 distinct CDR3 sequences; 4.8% occur once, and the top ten carry over 2%. Time point specified: patch test 1, 2 weeks after DPC sensitization. Treatment: therapeutic diphenylcyclopropenone sensitization with weekly scalp DPC. The sample consisted of whole blood, taken in connection with sensitization to the hapten diphenylcyclopropenone (DPC). The receptor set was obtained from a woman in her fifties or sixties with alopecia areata. Some clones in this sample may be carry-over from other donors' samples.

In this sample, this clonotype turned up many times. The rearrangement links TRBV30 to TRBJ1-5; TRBD1 might be the D (5 bases). Germline V CDR1 and CDR2: GTSNPN, SVGIG (reference sequence). The CDR3 sequence is 15 residues long. Trimming stripped 3 bases from V and 3 bases from J, with 15 bases between. The CDR3 bases are TGTGCCTGGAGGGGAGGTTCTGGACACAATCAGCCCCAGCATTTT. Protein sequence: CAWRGGSGHNQPQHF.

This clonotype was detected many times. The chain carries TRBV4-3 and TRBJ2-1, with 10 bases matching TRBD2. With 0 bases clipped from V and 5 bases from J, the junction kept 7 bases outside the gene matches. There are 17 residues in the CDR3. From germline, CDR1 is LGHNA and CDR2 YSLEER. The CDR3: CASSQDLGLAQNNEQFF. CDR3 nucleotides: TGCGCCAGCAGCCAAGATTTGGGACTAGCGCAAAACAATGAGCAGTTCTTC.

This clonotype was seen at least ten times. The V and J genes are TRBV10-3 and TRBJ2-7; TRBD1 aligns across 7 bases. The CDR3 consists of 14 residues. From germline, CDR1 is ENHRY and CDR2 SYGVKD. J was trimmed by 5 bases and V by 5 bases; bases with no gene match: 9. CDR3: CAISRTGALDEQYF. For the CDR3, the DNA is TGTGCCATCAGTAGGACAGGTGCTCTGGACGAGCAGTACTTC.

The sample holds many counts of this clonotype. V is TRBV7-2 and J is TRBJ2-1; either TRBD1 or TRBD2 may fit D (5 bases each). The CDR3 length is 16 residues. The germline V gene encodes CDR1 SGHTA and CDR2 FQGNSA. The V gene lost 5 bases and the J gene lost 10 bases, with 24 bases spanning the gap. The CDR3 nucleotides read TGTGCCAGCAGCCTCCGGGACGGTGCAACCTACAGGGAGCAGTTCTTC. Its translation is CASSLRDGATYREQFF. Drawing the rest from reference TRBV7-2 and TRBJ2-1, the complete variable domain is GAGVSQSPSNKVTEKGKDVELRCDPISGHTALYWYRQSLGQGLEFLIYFQGNSAPDKSGLPSDRFSAERTGGSVSTLTIQRTQQEDSAVYLCASSLRDGATYREQFFGPGTRLTVL.

There are many counts of this clonotype. V and J are TRBV20-1 and TRBJ2-1; TRBD2 agrees at 7 bases. The junction had 5 bases not matched to a gene; V was cut back by 3 bases and J by 6 bases. CDR1 and CDR2 from the germline V gene are DFQATT and SNEGSKA (reference sequence). The CDR3 runs to 13 residues. The CDR3 nucleotides read TGCAGTGCTAGGACTAGCCCGGGCAATGAGCAGTTCTTC. Residues: CSARTSPGNEQFF.

The sample holds many counts of this clonotype. This chain connects TRBV29-1 to TRBJ1-4; no definite D call. Trimming pared 2 bases from V and 8 bases from J, leaving 12 bases between. The CDR3 is 13 amino acids. Germline CDR1 is SQVTM and CDR2 is ANQGSEA. CDR3 residues: CSVECIGREKLFF. The CDR3 nucleotides read TGCAGCGTTGAATGCATAGGTAGGGAAAAACTGTTTTTT.

The chain combines TRBV7-6 with TRBJ2-2; TRBD2 matches 10 bases. There are 17 residues in the CDR3. Looked up from germline, CDR1 is SGHVS and CDR2 is FNYEAQ. V dropped 4 bases and J dropped 0; count of bases not matched to a gene: 5. CDR3 DNA sequence: TGTGCCAGCAGCTCGCTAGCGGGGGAGCCGAACACCGGGGAGCTGTTTTTT. This translates into CASSSLAGEPNTGELFF.

The V call is TRBV6-6, the J call TRBJ2-7; no reliable D call. With 0 bases removed from V and 5 bases from J, the gap between germline ends came to 5 bases. Germline CDR1 and CDR2: MNHNY and SVGAGI (reference sequence). CDR3 length: 12 residues. The CDR3 DNA reads TGTGCCAGCAGTTACTCCGAAGACGAGCAGTACTTC. Translating it yields CASSYSEDEQYF.

This clonotype was seen at least ten times. V gene TRBV6-2 or TRBV6-3 combines with J gene TRBJ2-1, with a weak D call TRBD2 (6 bases). Trimming removed 6 bases at V and 9 bases at J, with 15 bases between. Germline V gene data show CDR1 as MNHEY and CDR2 as SVGEGT. The CDR3 extends over 13 amino acids. The CDR3 nucleotides are TGTGCCAGCAGACGGGACTCCAACAGTGAGCAGTTCTTC. This codes for CASRRDSNSEQFF.